This T cell receptor (beta chain) was captured in a study of T cell repertoires in cytomegalovirus infection (dated by TCRdb to the late 2010s). Describing the broader study: Peptide stimulations targeted recently identified HLA-C-restricted CMV epitopes, whose presentation resists viral immunomodulation, together with well-studied HLA-B-restricted epitopes. The HLA type of each donor mattered for the analysis, because public TCR beta signatures pointed to carriage of CMV infection along with the matching HLA type. What the study reported, not specific to this receptor: Carriers of CMV infection plus the relevant HLA type were discriminated by the cumulative frequency of public TCR beta family members in the study cohort and in an independent roughly 340-donor cohort. The ex vivo response was dominated by HLA-C-restricted CMV-specific TCR beta clonotypes, which also provided the single most frequent clonotype in two of eight donors.

The treatment or condition label, read with the paper, signifies: in vitro stimulation with specific CMV peptide epitopes to enrich CMV-specific T cells. From the cysteine through the phenylalanine, the CDR3 covers 15 amino acids. The sequence is cut down to CDR3 DNA, 45 bases in frame from base 1. Deletion took 6 bases off V and 0 bases off J, with a span of 14 bases between the germline ends. CDR1 MNHEY and CDR2 SVGEGT were looked up in the germline V gene. Sequenced using an Illumina HiSeq 1500. Using fastp trimming at Q25 and MiXCR clonotype assembly, TCRdb reanalyzed the public sequencing data and kept in-frame beta chains. Merged by CDR3 protein, the rows form single entries marked with the most common genes and DNA. The sample table holds approximately 310,000 distinct CDR3 sequences, of which around 25% were seen once. Together, the top ten hold roughly 15% of the sample. Of note for this clonotype: Which antigen it targets is not known. One base away there is no much larger clone; base qualities are not given.

The sequence was obtained from a human donor in good health (CMV status not recorded). Some clones in this sample may be carry-over from other donors' samples. The chain links TRBV6-2 or TRBV6-3 with TRBJ1-1; no D gene call is confident. The sample in question was cultured PBMCs, obtained from culture after CMV antigen stimulation. CDR3 sequence: CASRPATGLNTEAFF. The sequenced DNA is TGTGCCAGCAGACCCGCGACCGGGTTGAACACTGAAGCTTTCTTT.